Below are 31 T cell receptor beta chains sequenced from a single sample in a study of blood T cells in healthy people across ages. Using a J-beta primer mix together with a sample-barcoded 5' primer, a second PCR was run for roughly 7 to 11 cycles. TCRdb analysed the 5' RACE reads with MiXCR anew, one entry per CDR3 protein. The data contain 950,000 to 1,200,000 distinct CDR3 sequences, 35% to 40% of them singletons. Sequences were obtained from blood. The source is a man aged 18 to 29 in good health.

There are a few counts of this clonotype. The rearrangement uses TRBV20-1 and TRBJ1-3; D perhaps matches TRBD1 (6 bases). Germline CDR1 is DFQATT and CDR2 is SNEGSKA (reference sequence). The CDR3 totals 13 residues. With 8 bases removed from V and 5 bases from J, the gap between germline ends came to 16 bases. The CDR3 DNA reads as TGCAGTTGTTCCGGGACATCCAGAAACACCATATATTTT. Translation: CSCSGTSRNTIYF.

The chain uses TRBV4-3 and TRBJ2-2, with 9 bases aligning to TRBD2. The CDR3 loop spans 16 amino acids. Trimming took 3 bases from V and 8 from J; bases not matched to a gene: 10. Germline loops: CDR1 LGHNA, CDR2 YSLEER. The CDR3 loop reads CASSHDAGGLTGELFF. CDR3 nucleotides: TGCGCCAGCAGCCACGACGCGGGGGGGCTCACTGGGGAGCTGTTTTTT.

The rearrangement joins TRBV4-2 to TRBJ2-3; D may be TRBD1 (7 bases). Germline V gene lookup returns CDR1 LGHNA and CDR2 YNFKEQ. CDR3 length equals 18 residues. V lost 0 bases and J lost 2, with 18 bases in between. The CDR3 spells CASSQEPAAGGNTDTQYF. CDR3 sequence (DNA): TGTGCCAGCAGCCAAGAACCCGCAGCAGGGGGGAACACAGATACGCAGTATTTT.

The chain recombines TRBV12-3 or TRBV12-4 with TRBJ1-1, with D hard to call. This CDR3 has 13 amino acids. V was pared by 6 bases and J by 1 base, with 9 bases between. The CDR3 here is CASRRGSNTEAFF. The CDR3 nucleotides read TGTGCCAGCAGACGGGGTTCGAACACTGAAGCTTTCTTT.

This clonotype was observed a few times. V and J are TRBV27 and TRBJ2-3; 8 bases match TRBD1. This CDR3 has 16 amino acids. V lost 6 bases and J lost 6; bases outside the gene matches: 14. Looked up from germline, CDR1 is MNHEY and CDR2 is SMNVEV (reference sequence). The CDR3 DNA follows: TGTGCCAGCAGGCGTTGGGCAGGGGGCACTGAGGATACGCAGTATTTT. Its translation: CASRRWAGGTEDTQYF.

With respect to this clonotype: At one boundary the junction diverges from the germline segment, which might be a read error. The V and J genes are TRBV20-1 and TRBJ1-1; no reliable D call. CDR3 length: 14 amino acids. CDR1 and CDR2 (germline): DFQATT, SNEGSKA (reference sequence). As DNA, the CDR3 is TGCAGTGCTAGTTTAGGCGGACCTAACACTGGAGCTTTCTTT. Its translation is CSASLGGPNTGAFF.

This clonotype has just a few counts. The CDR3 region is CASSPGALHNEQFF. In nucleotides, the CDR3 is TGCGCCAGCTCTCCGGGGGCGCTCCACAATGAGCAGTTCTTC. This chain connects TRBV4-1 to TRBJ2-1; D is perhaps TRBD1 or TRBD2 (6 bases each). CDR1 MGHRA and CDR2 YSYEKL come from the germline V gene. The CDR3 is 14 residues long. V lost 8 bases and J lost 5, with 16 bases in between.

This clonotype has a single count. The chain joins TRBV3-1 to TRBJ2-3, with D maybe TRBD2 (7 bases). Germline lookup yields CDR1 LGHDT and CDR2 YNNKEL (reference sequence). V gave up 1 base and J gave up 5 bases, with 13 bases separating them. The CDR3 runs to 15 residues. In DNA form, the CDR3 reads TGTGCCAGCAGCCAAGTTGGGGGGGCAGGAGATACGCAGTATTTT. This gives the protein CASSQVGGAGDTQYF.

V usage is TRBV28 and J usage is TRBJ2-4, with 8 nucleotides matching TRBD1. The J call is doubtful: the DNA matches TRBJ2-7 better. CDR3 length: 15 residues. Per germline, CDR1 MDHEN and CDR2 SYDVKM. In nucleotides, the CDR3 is TGTGCCAGCAGTAATGGAGGACAGGGATCCTACGAGCAGTACTTC. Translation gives CASSNGGQGSYEQYF.

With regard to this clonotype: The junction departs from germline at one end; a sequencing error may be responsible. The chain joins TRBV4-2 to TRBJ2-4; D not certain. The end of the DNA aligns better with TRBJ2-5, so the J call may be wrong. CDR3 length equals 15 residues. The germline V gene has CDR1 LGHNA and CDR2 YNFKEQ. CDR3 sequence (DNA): TGTGTCAGCAGCCAAGGCAGTCCTGATGGGGAGACCCAGTACTTC. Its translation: CVSSQGSPDGETQYF.

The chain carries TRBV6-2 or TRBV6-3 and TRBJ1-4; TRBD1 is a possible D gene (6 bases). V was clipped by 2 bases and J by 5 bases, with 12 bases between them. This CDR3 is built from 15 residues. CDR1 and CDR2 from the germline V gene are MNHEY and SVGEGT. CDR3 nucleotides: TGTGCCAGCAGTTACGCAGGGGAAGCGAATGAAAAACTGTTTTTT. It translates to CASSYAGEANEKLFF.

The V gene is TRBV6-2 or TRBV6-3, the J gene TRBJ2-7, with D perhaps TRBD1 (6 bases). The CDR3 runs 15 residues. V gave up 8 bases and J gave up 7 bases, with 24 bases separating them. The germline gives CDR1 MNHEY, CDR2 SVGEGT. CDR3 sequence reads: CASRKQGIDYNEQYF. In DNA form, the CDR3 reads TGTGCCAGCCGCAAACAGGGAATCGACTACAATGAGCAGTACTTC.

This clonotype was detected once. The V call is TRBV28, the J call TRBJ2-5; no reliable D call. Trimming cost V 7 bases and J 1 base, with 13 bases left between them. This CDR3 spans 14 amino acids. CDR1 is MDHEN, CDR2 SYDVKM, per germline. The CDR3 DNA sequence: TGTGCCAGCAACGCCCACAGAGCCCAAGAGACCCAGTACTTC. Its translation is CASNAHRAQETQYF.

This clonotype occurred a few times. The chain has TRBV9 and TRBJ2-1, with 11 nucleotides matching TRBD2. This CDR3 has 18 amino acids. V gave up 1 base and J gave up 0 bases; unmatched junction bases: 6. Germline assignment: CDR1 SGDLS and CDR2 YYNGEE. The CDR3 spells CASSVKLAGGRSYNEQFF. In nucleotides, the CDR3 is TGTGCCAGCAGCGTAAAGCTAGCGGGGGGTCGCTCCTACAATGAGCAGTTCTTC.

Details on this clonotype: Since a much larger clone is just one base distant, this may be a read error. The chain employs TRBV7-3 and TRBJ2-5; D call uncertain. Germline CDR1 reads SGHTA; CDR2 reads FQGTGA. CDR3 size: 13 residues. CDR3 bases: TGTGCCATCAGCTTGACTTCCCAAGAGACCCAGTACTTC. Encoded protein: CAISLTSQETQYF.

CDR3 sequence reads: CASSLARGGEQYF. The CDR3 DNA reads TGTGCCAGCAGTTTGGCCAGGGGAGGCGAGCAGTACTTC. The chain recombines TRBV12-3 or TRBV12-4 with TRBJ2-7; D possibly matches TRBD1 or TRBD2 (6 bases each). This CDR3 region has 13 residues. The V end lost 3 bases, the J end lost 6 bases, and 12 bases lay between the germline ends.

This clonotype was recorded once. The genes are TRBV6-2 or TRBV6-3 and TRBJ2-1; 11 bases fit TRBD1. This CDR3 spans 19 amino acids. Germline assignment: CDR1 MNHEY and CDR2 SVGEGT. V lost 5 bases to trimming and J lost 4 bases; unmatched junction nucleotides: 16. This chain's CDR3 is CASSLRDRGTNIPYNEQFF. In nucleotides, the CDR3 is TGTGCCAGCAGTCTTCGGGACAGGGGGACCAATATCCCATACAATGAGCAGTTCTTC.

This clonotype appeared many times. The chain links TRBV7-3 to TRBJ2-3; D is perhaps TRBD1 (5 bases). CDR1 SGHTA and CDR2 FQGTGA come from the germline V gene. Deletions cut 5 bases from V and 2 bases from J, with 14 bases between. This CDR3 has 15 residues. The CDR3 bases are TGTGCCAGCAGCACCAAGGGGCGTAACACAGATACGCAGTATTTT. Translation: CASSTKGRNTDTQYF.

The CDR3 DNA is TGTGCCAGCCATCCGGGACAGGGGAATGAGCAGTTCTTC. Protein product: CASHPGQGNEQFF. V usage is TRBV7-8 and J usage is TRBJ2-1; 10 positions agree with TRBD1. The CDR3 totals 13 residues. V shed 8 bases, J shed 7 bases, and the junction held 5 bases outside the gene matches. Germline-derived CDR1 and CDR2 are SGHVS and FQNEAQ.

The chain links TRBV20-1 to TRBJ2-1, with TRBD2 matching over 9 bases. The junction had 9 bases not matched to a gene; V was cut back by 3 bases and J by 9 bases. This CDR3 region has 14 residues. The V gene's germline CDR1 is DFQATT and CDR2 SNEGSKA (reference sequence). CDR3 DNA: TGCAGTGCTAGTCCCCGGACTAGCGTCGCTGAGCAGTTCTTC. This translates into CSASPRTSVAEQFF.

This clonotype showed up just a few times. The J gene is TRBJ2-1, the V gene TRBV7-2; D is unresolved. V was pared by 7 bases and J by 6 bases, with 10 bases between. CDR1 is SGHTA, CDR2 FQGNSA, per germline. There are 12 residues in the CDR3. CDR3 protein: CASTFAGNEQFF. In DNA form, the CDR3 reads TGTGCCAGCACCTTCGCTGGCAATGAGCAGTTCTTC.

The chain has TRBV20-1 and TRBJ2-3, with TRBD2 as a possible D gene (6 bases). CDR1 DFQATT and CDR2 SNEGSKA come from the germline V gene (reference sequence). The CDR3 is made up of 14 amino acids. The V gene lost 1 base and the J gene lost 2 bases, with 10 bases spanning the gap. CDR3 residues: CSARVGSSTDTQYF. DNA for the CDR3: TGCAGTGCTAGAGTCGGGAGCTCCACAGATACGCAGTATTTT.

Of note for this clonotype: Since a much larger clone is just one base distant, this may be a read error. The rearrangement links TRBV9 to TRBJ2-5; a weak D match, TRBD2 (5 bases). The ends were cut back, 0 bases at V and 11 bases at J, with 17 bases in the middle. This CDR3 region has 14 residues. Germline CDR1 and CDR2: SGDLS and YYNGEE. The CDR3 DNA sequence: TGTGCCAGCAGCGTAGGGGGAGTACAGAATGAGCAGTACTTC. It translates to CASSVGGVQNEQYF.

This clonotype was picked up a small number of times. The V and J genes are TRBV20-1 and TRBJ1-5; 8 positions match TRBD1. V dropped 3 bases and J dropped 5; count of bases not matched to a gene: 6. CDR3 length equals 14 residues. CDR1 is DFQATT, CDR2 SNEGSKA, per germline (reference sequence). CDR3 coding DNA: TGCAGTGCTAGTTCGCAGGGGGCTCATCAGCCCCAGCATTTT. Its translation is CSASSQGAHQPQHF.

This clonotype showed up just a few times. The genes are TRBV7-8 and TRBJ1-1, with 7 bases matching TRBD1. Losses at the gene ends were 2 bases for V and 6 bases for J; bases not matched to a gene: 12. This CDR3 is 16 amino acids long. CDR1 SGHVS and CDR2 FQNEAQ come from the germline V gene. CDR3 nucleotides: TGTGCCAGCAGCTTAAGGTCTGAGACAGGGCGCGCTGAAGCTTTCTTT. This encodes CASSLRSETGRAEAFF.

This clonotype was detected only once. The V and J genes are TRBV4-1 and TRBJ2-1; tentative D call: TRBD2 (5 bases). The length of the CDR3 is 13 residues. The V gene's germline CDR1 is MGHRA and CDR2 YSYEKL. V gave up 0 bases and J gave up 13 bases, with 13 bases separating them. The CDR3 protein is CASSQELWETQFF. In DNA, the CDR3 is TGCGCCAGCAGCCAAGAGCTTTGGGAGACCCAGTTCTTC.

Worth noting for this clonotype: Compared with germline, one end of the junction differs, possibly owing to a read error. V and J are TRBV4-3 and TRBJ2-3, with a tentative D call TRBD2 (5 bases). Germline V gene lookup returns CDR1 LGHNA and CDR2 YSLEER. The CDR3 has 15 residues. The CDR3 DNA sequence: TGCGCCAGCCGCCAGGCAACGGGGAACACAGATACGCAGTATTTT. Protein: CASRQATGNTDTQYF.

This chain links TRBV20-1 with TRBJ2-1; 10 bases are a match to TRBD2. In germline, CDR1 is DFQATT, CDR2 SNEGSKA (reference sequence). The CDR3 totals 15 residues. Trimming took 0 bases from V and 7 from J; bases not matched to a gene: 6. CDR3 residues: CSARDGGAGGNEQFF. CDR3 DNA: TGCAGTGCTAGAGATGGCGGAGCGGGGGGGAATGAGCAGTTCTTC.

Written as DNA, the CDR3 is TGCGCCAGCAGCTTGGGAGCAGAACTCAACTATGGCTACACCTTC. Amino acids: CASSLGAELNYGYTF. The V gene is TRBV5-1, the J gene TRBJ1-2; D is unresolved. From germline, CDR1 is SGHRS and CDR2 YFSETQ. The CDR3 spans 15 residues. The V end lost 0 bases, the J end lost 2 bases, and 11 bases lay between the germline ends. Together with reference TRBV5-1 and TRBJ1-2, the CDR3 gives the full variable domain: KAGVTQTPRYLIKTRGQQVTLSCSPISGHRSVSWYQQTPGQGLQFLFEYFSETQRNKGNFPGRFSGRQFSNSRSEMNVSTLELGDSALYLCASSLGAELNYGYTFGSGTRLTVV.

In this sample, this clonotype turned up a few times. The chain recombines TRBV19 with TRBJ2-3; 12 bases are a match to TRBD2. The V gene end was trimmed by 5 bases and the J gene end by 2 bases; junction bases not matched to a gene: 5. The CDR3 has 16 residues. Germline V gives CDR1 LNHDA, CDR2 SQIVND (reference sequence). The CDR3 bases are TGTGCCAGTAGTGAGCGGACTAGCGGGACCACAGATACGCAGTATTTT. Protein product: CASSERTSGTTDTQYF. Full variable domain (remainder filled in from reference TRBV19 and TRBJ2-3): DGGITQSPKYLFRKEGQNVTLSCEQNLNHDAMYWYRQDPGQGLRLIYYSQIVNDFQKGDIAEGYSVSREKKESFPLTVTSAQKNPTAFYLCASSERTSGTTDTQYFGPGTRLTVL.

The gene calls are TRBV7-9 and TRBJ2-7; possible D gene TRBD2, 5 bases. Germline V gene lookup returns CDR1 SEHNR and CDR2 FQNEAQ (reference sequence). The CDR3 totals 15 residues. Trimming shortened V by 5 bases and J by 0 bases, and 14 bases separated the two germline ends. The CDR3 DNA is TGTGCCAGCAGCCCCTGGACTGGGATCTCCTACGAGCAGTACTTC. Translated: CASSPWTGISYEQYF.